The T cell receptor (beta chain) under discussion was sequenced for a study of T cell changes during pregnancy in multiple sclerosis. Only in-frame clones appear in the TCRdb table, and some are missing; sequencing was by immunoSEQ multiplex PCR. This sample has about 75,000 clones, with roughly 90% found just once. Per germline, CDR1 SGHRS and CDR2 YFSETQ. This CDR3 region has 14 residues. V dropped 4 bases and J dropped 0 bases, with 8 bases sitting between them. This chain uses TRBV5-1 with TRBJ2-1; a possible D gene is TRBD2 (6 bases). Material: peripheral blood, obtained in the first trimester of pregnancy. The clonotype comes from a female donor in good health, enrolled as a control in a pregnancy study. CDR3 sequence: CASSGDSSYNEQFF. CDR3 in DNA: TGCGCCAGCAGCGGGGACTCCTCCTACAATGAGCAGTTCTTC.